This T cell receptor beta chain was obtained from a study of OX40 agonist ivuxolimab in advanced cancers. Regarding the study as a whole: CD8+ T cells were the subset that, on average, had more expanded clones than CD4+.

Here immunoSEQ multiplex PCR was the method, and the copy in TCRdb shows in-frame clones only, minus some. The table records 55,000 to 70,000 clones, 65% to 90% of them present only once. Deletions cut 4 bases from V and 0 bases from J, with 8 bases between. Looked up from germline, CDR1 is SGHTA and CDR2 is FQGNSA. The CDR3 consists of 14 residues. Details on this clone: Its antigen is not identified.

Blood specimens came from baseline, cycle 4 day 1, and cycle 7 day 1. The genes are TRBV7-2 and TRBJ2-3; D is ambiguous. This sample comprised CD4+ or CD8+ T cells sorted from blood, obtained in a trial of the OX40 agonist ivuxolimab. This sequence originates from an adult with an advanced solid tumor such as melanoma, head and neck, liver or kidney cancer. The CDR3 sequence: CASSSATSTDTQYF. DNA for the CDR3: TGTGCCAGCAGCTCAGCAACCAGCACAGATACGCAGTATTTT.